The 3 T cell receptor beta chains in this list originate from one sample, sequenced in a study of blood T cell repertoires in COVID-19. This table comes from immunoSEQ multiplex PCR, and its TCRdb copy is limited to in-frame clones, with some not included. The repertoire holds a few hundred thousand clones, with 80% to 85% as singletons. Sequencing was carried out using PBMCs or T cells enriched from blood (not recorded which). These receptors were collected from a woman aged 50 to 60 who had recovered from COVID-19.

The V and J genes are TRBV5-6 and TRBJ1-1; D is uncertain. The germline gives CDR1 SGHDT, CDR2 YYEEEE. The CDR3 consists of 15 residues. V was pared by 0 bases and J by 0 bases, with 9 bases between. CDR3 DNA: TGTGCCAGCAGCTTGGTCACGGGTGTGAACACTGAAGCTTTCTTT. Encoded protein: CASSLVTGVNTEAFF. Drawing the rest from reference TRBV5-6 and TRBJ1-1, the complete variable domain is DAGVTQSPTHLIKTRGQQVTLRCSPKSGHDTVSWYQQALGQGPQFIFQYYEEEERQRGNFPDRFSGHQFPNYSSELNVNALLLGDSALYLCASSLVTGVNTEAFFGQGTRLTVV.

The chain joins TRBV4-3 to TRBJ1-2; TRBD1 agrees at 9 bases. Germline CDR1 reads LGHNA; CDR2 reads YSLEER. CDR3 length equals 14 residues. Unmatched junction bases numbered 2, after V lost 3 bases and J lost 3 bases. CDR3 sequence (DNA): TGCGCCAGCAGCCAGAGGACAGGGGACTATGGCTACACCTTC. Translated: CASSQRTGDYGYTF.

CDR3 amino acids: CASSWGLETQYF. The DNA for the CDR3 is TGTGCCAGCAGCTGGGGGCTTGAGACCCAGTACTTC. The rearrangement joins TRBV5-6 to TRBJ2-5, with a possible D match to TRBD1 (6 bases). This CDR3 contains 12 residues. V shed 3 bases and J shed 5 bases, with 8 bases lying between them. In germline, CDR1 is SGHDT, CDR2 YYEEEE.